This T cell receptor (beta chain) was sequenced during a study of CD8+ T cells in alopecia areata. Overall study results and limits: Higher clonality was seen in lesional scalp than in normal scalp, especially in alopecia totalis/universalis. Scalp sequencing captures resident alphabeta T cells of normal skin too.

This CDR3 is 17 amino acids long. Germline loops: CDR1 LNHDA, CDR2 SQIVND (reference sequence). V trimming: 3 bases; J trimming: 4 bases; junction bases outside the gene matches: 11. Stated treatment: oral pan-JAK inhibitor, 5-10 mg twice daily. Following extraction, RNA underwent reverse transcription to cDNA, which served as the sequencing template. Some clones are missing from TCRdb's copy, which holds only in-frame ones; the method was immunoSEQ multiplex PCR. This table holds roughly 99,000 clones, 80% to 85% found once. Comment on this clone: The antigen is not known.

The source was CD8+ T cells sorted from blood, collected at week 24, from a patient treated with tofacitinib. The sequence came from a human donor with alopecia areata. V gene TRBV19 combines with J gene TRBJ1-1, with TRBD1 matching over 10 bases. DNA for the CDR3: TGTGCCAGTAGTATTGACAGGGGGCGAAGTTCTTCCACTGAAGCTTTCTTT. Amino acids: CASSIDRGRSSSTEAFF.